This TCR beta chain originates from a study of blood T cell repertoires in COVID-19. Study in general: The samples span acute and convalescent COVID-19 from the United States, Italy and Spain. T cells, B-cell-depleted T cells, or PBMCs supplied cDNA or gDNA.

CDR1 is SGHAT, CDR2 FQDESV, per germline (reference sequence). Unmatched junction bases numbered 4, after V lost 0 bases and J lost 2 bases. There are 15 residues in the CDR3. Authors' processing steps: Estimation of nucleated cell counts was performed using reference gene primer amplification. Profiling relied on immunoSEQ multiplex PCR, and the TCRdb table lists in-frame clones only, not all of them. V, J and clone size derive from that table, while D and trimming were established from the DNA sequence. In the table there are approximately 200,000 clones, under 90% of which are singletons. The table lists this clone with a count of one.

The chain employs TRBV11-1 and TRBJ2-7, with 7 bases lining up with TRBD1. Sequences were obtained from peripheral blood. The source of this sequence is a woman aged 55-69 years who had recovered from COVID-19. For the CDR3, the DNA is TGTGCCAGCAGCTTAGCCGGGACAGTAACCTACGAGCAGTACTTC. Translation: CASSLAGTVTYEQYF.